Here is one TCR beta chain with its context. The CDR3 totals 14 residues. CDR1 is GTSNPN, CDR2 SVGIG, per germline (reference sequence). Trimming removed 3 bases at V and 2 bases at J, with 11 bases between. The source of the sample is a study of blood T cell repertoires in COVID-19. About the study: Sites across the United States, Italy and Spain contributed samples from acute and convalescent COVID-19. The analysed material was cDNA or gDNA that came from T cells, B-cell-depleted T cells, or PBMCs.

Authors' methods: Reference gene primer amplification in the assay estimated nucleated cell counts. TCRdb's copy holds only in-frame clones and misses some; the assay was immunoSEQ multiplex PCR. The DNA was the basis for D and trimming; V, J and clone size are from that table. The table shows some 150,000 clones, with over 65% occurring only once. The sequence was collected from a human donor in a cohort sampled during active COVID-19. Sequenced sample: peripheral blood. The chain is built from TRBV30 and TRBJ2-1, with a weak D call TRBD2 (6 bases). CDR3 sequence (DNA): TGTGCCTGGAGGATGGCGGGACCCTACAATGAGCAGTTCTTC. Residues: CAWRMAGPYNEQFF.